This T cell receptor (beta chain) was identified during a study of cytomegalovirus exposure and HLA in healthy donors. Primers included in the PCR were 60 Vbeta and 13 Jbeta primers. Authors' processing steps: As a later analysis found, there were tens of millions of unique TCR beta chains, of which roughly 11 million were shared. Here immunoSEQ multiplex PCR was the method, and the copy in TCRdb shows in-frame clones only, minus some. The V and J calls and clone size are taken from that table; D and trimming were inferred from the DNA. The data show about 130,000 clones, approximately 80% seen once. The sample was PBMCs. The receptor was derived from a man in his forties in good health and CMV-seronegative.

CDR3 bases: TGTGCCAGTTCACGGTCCGCCTACGAGCAGTACTTC. Translating it yields CASSRSAYEQYF. This chain joins TRBV19 and TRBJ2-7; D gene uncertain. V was trimmed by 8 bases and J by 2 bases, leaving 10 bases between them. Per germline, CDR1 LNHDA and CDR2 SQIVND (reference sequence). The CDR3 spans 12 residues.